These T cell receptor beta chains were read from a single sample in a study of cytomegalovirus exposure and HLA in healthy donors. Profiled with immunoSEQ multiplex PCR; TCRdb holds only in-frame clones, not every one. The sample has over 100,000 clones; roughly 80% are singletons. The specimen sequenced was PBMCs. The receptors originated from a man aged 30 to 39 in good health and CMV-seropositive. The CDR3 runs from the conserved cysteine through the conserved F or W. The D gene is left open where the match is weak. Some rows mark clone size as missing; the rest say once, few, many or name a class of expanded clone.

NA	TRBJ1-5	NA	TRBV2	CASSEITGQPQHF	TGTGCCAGCAGTGAAATAACAGGTCAGCCCCAGCATTTT
NA	TRBJ1-3	TRBD1	TRBV5-6	CASSPRTGGNTIYF	TGTGCCAGCAGCCCACGGACAGGGGGAAACACCATATATTTT
NA	TRBJ2-5	TRBD2	TRBV19	CASSPQRGLNRETQYF	TGTGCCAGTAGTCCCCAGCGGGGGCTCAACAGAGAGACCCAGTACTTC
NA	TRBJ1-1	NA	TRBV11-3	CASSPGLVENTEAFF	TGTGCCAGCAGCCCAGGACTCGTGGAGAACACTGAAGCTTTCTTT
NA	TRBJ1-2	NA	TRBV28	CASSRRTRHLNYGYTF	TGTGCCAGCAGTCGCCGGACACGCCATCTAAACTATGGCTACACCTTC
NA	TRBJ1-4	NA	TRBV11-2	CASSSTANNEKLFF	TGTGCCAGCAGCTCGACAGCCAATAATGAAAAACTGTTTTTT
NA	TRBJ2-3	TRBD2	TRBV5-4	CASSLVSSGYTSTDTQYF	TGTGCCAGCAGCTTGGTATCTAGCGGATATACTAGCACAGATACGCAGTATTTT
NA	TRBJ1-2	TRBD1	TRBV29-1	CSVLGQGNGYTF	TGCAGCGTGTTGGGACAGGGAAACGGCTACACCTTC
NA	TRBJ2-5	TRBD2	TRBV29-1	CSVDRLAGETQYF	TGCAGCGTCGACCGACTAGCGGGAGAGACCCAGTACTTC
once	TRBJ2-6	NA	TRBV19	CASSTQTGPVSGANVLTF	TGTGCCAGTAGTACCCAAACAGGGCCAGTCTCTGGGGCCAACGTCCTGACTTTC
NA	TRBJ2-5	TRBD1	TRBV7-6	CASSPIYHAGTVVQETQYF	TGTGCCAGCAGCCCAATCTACCATGCCGGGACAGTAGTACAAGAGACCCAGTACTTC
NA	TRBJ2-3	TRBD2	TRBV27	CASNDPERETPDTQYF	TGTGCCAGCAACGATCCTGAGCGGGAGACGCCAGATACGCAGTATTTT
NA	TRBJ1-6	NA	TRBV7-3	CASSLTSGVYSPLHF	TGTGCCAGCAGCTTAACGTCAGGGGTATATTCACCCCTCCACTTT
NA	TRBJ1-1	TRBD1	TRBV5-1	CASSSGQGNTEAFF	TGCGCCAGCAGCTCGGGACAGGGAAACACTGAAGCTTTCTTT
NA	TRBJ2-2	NA	TRBV6-5	CASNGGSPSTGELFF	TGTGCCAGCAATGGAGGGTCCCCCAGCACCGGGGAGCTGTTTTTT
NA	TRBJ1-4	TRBD1	TRBV19	CASSIVQGALGEKLFF	TGTGCCAGTAGTATCGTCCAGGGGGCGCTGGGTGAAAAACTGTTTTTT
NA	TRBJ2-5	NA	TRBV6-5	CATNRRGTQYF	TGTGCCACCAACCGACGCGGGACCCAGTACTTC
NA	TRBJ1-6	TRBD1	TRBV10-3	CAINSFSGQGAGGPLHF	TGTGCCATCAACTCCTTCTCTGGACAGGGGGCGGGAGGACCCCTCCACTTT
NA	TRBJ2-1	TRBD2	TRBV5-1	CASRSGLARQYYNEQFF	TGCGCCAGCAGATCCGGACTAGCTCGTCAATACTACAATGAGCAGTTCTTC
NA	TRBJ2-5	TRBD1	TRBV2	CASRLQGAPEETQYF	TGTGCCAGCAGGCTACAGGGGGCGCCGGAAGAGACCCAGTACTTC
once	TRBJ2-5	NA	TRBV27	CASRRGSETQYF	TGTGCCAGCAGACGGGGATCAGAGACCCAGTACTTC
few	TRBJ1-1	NA	TRBV7-3	CASSLMPLGPLGNTEAFF	TGTGCCAGCAGCTTAATGCCCCTGGGCCCCCTTGGGAACACTGAAGCTTTCTTT